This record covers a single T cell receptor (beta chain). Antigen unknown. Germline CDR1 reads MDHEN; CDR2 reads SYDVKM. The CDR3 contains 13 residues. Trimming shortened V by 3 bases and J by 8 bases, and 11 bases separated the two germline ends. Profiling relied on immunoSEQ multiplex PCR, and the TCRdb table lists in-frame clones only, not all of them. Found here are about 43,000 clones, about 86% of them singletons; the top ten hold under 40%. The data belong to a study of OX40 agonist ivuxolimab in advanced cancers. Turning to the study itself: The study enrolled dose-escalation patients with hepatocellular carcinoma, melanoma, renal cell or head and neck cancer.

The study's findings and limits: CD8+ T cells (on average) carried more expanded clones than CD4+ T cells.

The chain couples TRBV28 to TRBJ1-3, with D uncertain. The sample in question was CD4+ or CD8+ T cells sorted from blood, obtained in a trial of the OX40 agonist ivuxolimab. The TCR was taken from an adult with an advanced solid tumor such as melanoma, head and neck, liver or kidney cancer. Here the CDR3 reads CASSFLGEYTIYF. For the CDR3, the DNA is TGTGCCAGCAGTTTTCTGGGAGAATACACCATATATTTT.